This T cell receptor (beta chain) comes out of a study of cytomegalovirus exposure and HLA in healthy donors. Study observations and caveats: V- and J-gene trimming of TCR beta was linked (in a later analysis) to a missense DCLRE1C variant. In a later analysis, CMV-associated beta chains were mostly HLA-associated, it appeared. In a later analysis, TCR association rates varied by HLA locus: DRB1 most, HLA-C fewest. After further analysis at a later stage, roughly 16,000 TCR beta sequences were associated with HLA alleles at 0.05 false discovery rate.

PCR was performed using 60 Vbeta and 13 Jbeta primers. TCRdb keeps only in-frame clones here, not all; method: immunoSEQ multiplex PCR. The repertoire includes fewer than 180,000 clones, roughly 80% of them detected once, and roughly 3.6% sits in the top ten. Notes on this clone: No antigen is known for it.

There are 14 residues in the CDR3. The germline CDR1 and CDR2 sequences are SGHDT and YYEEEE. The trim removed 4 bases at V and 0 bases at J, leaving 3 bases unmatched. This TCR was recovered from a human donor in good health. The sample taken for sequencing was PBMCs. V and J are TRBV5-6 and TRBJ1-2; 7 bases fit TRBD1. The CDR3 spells CASSPGQPNYGYTF. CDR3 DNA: TGTGCCAGCAGCCCGGGACAGCCTAACTATGGCTACACCTTC.